This T cell receptor beta chain originates from a study of T cell repertoires in aging, cancer and after chemotherapy. Study-wide context: Some 10 million TCR reads were in the whole dataset. Study findings and constraints: The repertoire data cannot show anything about immunological memory following chemotherapy. Compared with age-matched healthy donors, untreated hematological or solid cancer patients showed higher blood TCR clonality. Across the chemotherapy interval, each cancer cohort showed higher median generation probability, suggesting thymic rebound.

Comments on this clonotype: Its antigen is currently unknown.

TRB rearrangements spanning V, D and J were amplified using mixed TRB-A/B primers. TCRdb reprocessed the multiplex PCR reads with MiXCR, giving one entry per CDR3 protein. The sample has approximately 6,400 distinct CDR3 sequences; around 35% are singletons. Peripheral blood genomic DNA, not sorted cells or RNA, was the template. CDR1 LNHDA and CDR2 SQIVND come from the germline V gene (reference sequence). The CDR3 covers 19 residues. V lost 3 bases and J lost 8, with 31 bases in between. The chain carries TRBV19 and TRBJ1-1; D perhaps matches TRBD1 (5 bases). Sequenced material: blood. The TCR originated in a human donor in good health. The CDR3 loop reads CASSIVGGVNLNSLVEAFF. The CDR3 region has the DNA TGTGCCAGTAGTATCGTCGGGGGGGTGAACCTCAACTCACTTGTCGAAGCTTTCTTT.